This T cell receptor beta chain came from a study of beta chain features in type 1 diabetes. Whole-study results and caveats: In every one of the four CD4+ subsets, TCRB CDR3s were moderately but significantly shorter in Type 1 diabetes patients.

Germline CDR1 SGHRS, CDR2 YFSETQ. This CDR3 comprises 15 residues. The trim removed 4 bases at V and 1 base at J, leaving 3 bases unmatched. A word on this clone: The target antigen is unknown.

Isolated RNA was reverse transcribed in full, so expressed TCRB transcripts were sequenced. TCRdb keeps only in-frame clones here, not all; method: immunoSEQ multiplex PCR. The table records roughly 330,000 clones, approximately 12% of them present only once. Each population that was sorted was more than 98% pure. The clonotype originates from a young woman with type 1 diabetes. The gene calls are TRBV5-1 and TRBJ2-3; 10 bases are shared with TRBD2. The sequencing sample was made of naive CD4+ T cells from blood. The CDR3 reads CASSEGTSGTDTQYF. The CDR3 coding sequence is TGCGCCAGCAGCGAGGGGACTAGCGGCACAGATACGCAGTATTTT.